The 11 T cell receptor beta chains presented below share a single source sample, sequenced in a study of cytomegalovirus exposure and HLA in healthy donors. The PCR employed 60 Vbeta primers together with 13 Jbeta primers. Profiled with immunoSEQ multiplex PCR; TCRdb holds only in-frame clones, not every one. Among 110,000 to 150,000 clones listed, more than 75% were seen once. The source material was PBMCs. The receptors derive from a woman aged 18-29 years in good health and CMV-seropositive.

The chain is built from TRBV19 and TRBJ2-5, with D possibly TRBD1 on 6 matching bases. The CDR3 runs 14 residues. Trimming took off 5 bases at V and 5 bases at J, with 15 bases between the two ends. Per germline, CDR1 LNHDA and CDR2 SQIVND (reference sequence). CDR3 in DNA: TGTGCCAGTAGTCCTATCGGACAGAGGGAGACCCAGTACTTC. This gives the protein CASSPIGQRETQYF.

This clone has only one observation. This chain links TRBV11-2 with TRBJ2-1; the match to TRBD2 covers 8 bases. Germline V gene sequence: CDR1 SGHAT, CDR2 FQNNGV. There are 16 residues in the CDR3. J gave up 9 bases and V 5 bases, and 15 bases lay outside the gene matches. CDR3 residues: CASSLGGAAGGPEQFF. The DNA of the CDR3 is TGTGCCAGCAGCCTAGGCGGTGCGGCGGGGGGCCCTGAGCAGTTCTTC.

This chain joins TRBV29-1 and TRBJ2-5, with TRBD1 as a possible D gene (6 bases). CDR1 is SQVTM, CDR2 ANQGSEA, per germline. Trimming took 1 base from V and 0 from J, leaving 15 bases between them. CDR3 length: 16 amino acids. Here the CDR3 DNA reads TGCAGCGTTGAAGCATATGGGTCAGGGGACCAAGAGACCCAGTACTTC. Its translation: CSVEAYGSGDQETQYF.

The V and J genes are TRBV5-6 and TRBJ2-1; TRBD2 aligns across 15 bases. Germline CDR1 SGHDT, CDR2 YYEEEE. This CDR3 is built from 16 residues. The ends lost 4 bases at V and 7 bases at J; junction bases unmatched: 6. The CDR3 sequence: CASSGGLAGGINEQFF. In DNA, the CDR3 is TGTGCCAGCAGCGGGGGACTAGCGGGGGGAATTAATGAGCAGTTCTTC.

V and J are TRBV5-6 and TRBJ2-2; a possible D gene is TRBD1 (6 bases). There are 16 residues in the CDR3. With 3 bases removed from V and 4 bases from J, the gap between germline ends came to 16 bases. Germline V lookup: CDR1 SGHDT, CDR2 YYEEEE. In DNA, the CDR3 is TGTGCCAGCAGCTCCCTGGCAGGGGCGTCCACCGGGGAGCTGTTTTTT. This encodes CASSSLAGASTGELFF.

The V call is TRBV19, the J call TRBJ1-6; D gene ambiguous. From germline, CDR1 is LNHDA and CDR2 SQIVND (reference sequence). The CDR3 extends over 13 amino acids. Trimming cost V 5 bases and J 7 bases, with 9 bases left between them. The DNA for the CDR3 is TGTGCCAGTAGTGTTACAGAGAATTCACCCCTCCACTTT. Translation: CASSVTENSPLHF.

The chain has TRBV7-2 and TRBJ2-7, with 7 bases fitting TRBD2. The V segment lost 5 bases and the J segment 0 bases; nucleotides outside the gene matches: 10. There are 16 residues in the CDR3. The germline CDR1 and CDR2 sequences are SGHTA and FQGNSA. The CDR3 DNA is TGTGCCAGCAGCCCTACCCGACTAGCTGTCTCCTACGAGCAGTACTTC. The encoded protein is CASSPTRLAVSYEQYF.

CDR3 DNA sequence: TGTGCCAGCAGCTTAGGCGGGACAGCGTACGAGCAGTACTTC. Amino acids: CASSLGGTAYEQYF. The rearrangement uses TRBV11-1 and TRBJ2-7; possibly TRBD1 for D (7 bases). The CDR3 covers 14 residues. Germline CDR1 reads SGHAT; CDR2 reads FQDESV (reference sequence). V was pared by 1 base and J by 4 bases, with 11 bases between. Looking up the rest from reference TRBV11-1 and TRBJ2-7 gives the full variable domain: EAEVAQSPRYKITEKSQAVAFWCDPISGHATLYWYRQILGQGPELLVQFQDESVVDDSQLPKDRFSAERLKGVDSTLKIQPAELGDSAMYLCASSLGGTAYEQYFGPGTRLTVT.

The chain employs TRBV19 and TRBJ2-1, with 10 bases that match TRBD2. The CDR3 has 14 amino acids. Trimming removed 5 bases from V and 8 bases from J; junction bases left unmatched: 6. CDR1 is LNHDA, CDR2 SQIVND, per germline (reference sequence). As DNA, the CDR3 is TGTGCCAGTAGTGAGCGGGGGGGCCGGGATGAGCAGTTCTTC. Translation: CASSERGGRDEQFF.

This clone has only a few counts. CDR3 in amino acids: CASSLLTGRDTEAFF. CDR3 in DNA: TGTGCCAGCAGCTTATTGACCGGGAGGGACACTGAAGCTTTCTTT. The chain recombines TRBV7-8 with TRBJ1-1; no clear D. This CDR3 has 15 amino acids. The germline V and J ends were trimmed by 2 bases and 3 bases, with 13 bases remaining between them. The germline gives CDR1 SGHVS, CDR2 FQNEAQ.

The gene calls are TRBV4-1 and TRBJ2-1; 7 positions match TRBD2. After removal of 3 bases from V and 1 base from J, the junction contained 6 bases not matched to a gene. Germline CDR1 is MGHRA and CDR2 is YSYEKL. The CDR3 is made up of 16 amino acids. This chain's CDR3 is CASSHAGRGSYNEQFF. The CDR3 region has the DNA TGCGCCAGCAGCCACGCGGGGAGGGGTTCCTACAATGAGCAGTTCTTC.